The clone carrying this T cell receptor beta chain showed up just a few times. Antigen: not known. Reverse transcription of all isolated RNA meant that expressed TCRB transcripts were sequenced. TCRdb keeps only in-frame clones here, not all; method: immunoSEQ multiplex PCR. Here the sample spans 810,000 or so clones, roughly 16% being singletons. This sample is drawn from a study of beta chain features in type 1 diabetes. Overall study findings and caveats: Researchers report that Type 1 diabetes patients had moderately but significantly shorter TCRB CDR3s across all four CD4+ subsets.

CDR1 is MNHEY, CDR2 SVGAGI, per germline. The CDR3 consists of 15 residues. V lost 5 bases and J lost 5, with 16 bases in between. The chain has TRBV6-5 and TRBJ1-5; D is perhaps TRBD1 (5 bases). Sequences were obtained from naive CD4+ T cells from blood. The clonotype was recovered from a woman aged 18-29 years in good health. CDR3 nucleotides: TGTGCCAGCAGTCTCGCGGGGGGTCGGTATCAGCCCCAGCATTTT. This translates into CASSLAGGRYQPQHF.